Sequencing of this T cell receptor beta chain was carried out in a study of T cell responses to AZD1222 COVID-19 vaccine. Germline trimming cut 4 bases from V and 10 bases from J; bases unmatched to any gene: 6. Germline CDR1 is SGHAT and CDR2 is FQNNGV. The CDR3 runs 14 residues. Sequencing used immunoSEQ multiplex PCR; TCRdb keeps in-frame clones, though not all of them. The sample includes roughly 180,000 clones, around 87% of them seen just once. This receptor was obtained from an adult in good health. This specimen consisted of peripheral blood, obtained on day 0 of MenACWY control vaccination. V and J are TRBV11-2 and TRBJ1-6; 8 bases agree with TRBD1. The CDR3 coding sequence is TGTGCCAGCAGCTCTGACAGGGGAGGCTCACCCCTCCACTTT. Encoded protein: CASSSDRGGSPLHF.